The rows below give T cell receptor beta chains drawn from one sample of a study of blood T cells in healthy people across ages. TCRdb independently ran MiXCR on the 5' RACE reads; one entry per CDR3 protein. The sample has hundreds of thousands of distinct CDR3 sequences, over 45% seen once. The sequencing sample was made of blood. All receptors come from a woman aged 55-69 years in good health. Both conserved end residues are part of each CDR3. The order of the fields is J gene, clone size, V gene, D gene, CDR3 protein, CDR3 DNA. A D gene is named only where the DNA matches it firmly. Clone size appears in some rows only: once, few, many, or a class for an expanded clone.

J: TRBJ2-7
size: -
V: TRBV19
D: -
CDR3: CASSMGMAGEQYF
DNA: TGTGCCAGTAGTATGGGCATGGCGGGCGAGCAGTACTTC

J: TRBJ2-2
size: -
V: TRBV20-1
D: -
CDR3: CSARRSGRDTGELFF
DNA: TGCAGTGCTAGAAGGTCCGGGAGAGACACCGGGGAGCTGTTTTTT

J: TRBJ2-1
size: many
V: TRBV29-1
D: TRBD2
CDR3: CSVESGSLNEQFF
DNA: TGCAGCGTGGAGAGCGGGAGCCTCAATGAGCAGTTCTTC

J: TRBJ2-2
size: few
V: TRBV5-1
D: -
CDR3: CASSLEVGINTGELFF
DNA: TGCGCCAGCAGCTTGGAGGTGGGAATAAACACCGGGGAGCTGTTTTTT

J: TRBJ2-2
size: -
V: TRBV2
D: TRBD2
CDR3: CASSENSGSVDTGELFF
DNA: TGTGCCAGCAGTGAGAATAGCGGGAGCGTGGACACCGGGGAGCTGTTTTTT

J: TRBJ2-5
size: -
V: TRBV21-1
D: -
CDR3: CASSKDCWGGRGQETQYF
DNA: TGTGCCAGCAGCAAAGACTGCTGGGGCGGCCGGGGCCAAGAGACCCAGTACTTC

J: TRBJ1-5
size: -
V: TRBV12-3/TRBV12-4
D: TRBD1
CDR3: CASSHTQGVPPQPQHF
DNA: TGTGCCAGCAGTCATACCCAGGGGGTCCCCCCTCAGCCCCAGCATTTT

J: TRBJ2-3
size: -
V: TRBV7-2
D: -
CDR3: CASSPDPLGTDTQYF
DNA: TGTGCCAGCAGCCCCGACCCACTGGGCACAGATACGCAGTATTTT

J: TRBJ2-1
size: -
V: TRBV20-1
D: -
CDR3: CSASLKASLAVSDEQFF
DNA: TGCAGTGCTAGTTTAAAGGCTAGCCTTGCGGTTAGCGATGAGCAGTTCTTC

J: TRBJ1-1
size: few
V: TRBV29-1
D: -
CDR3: CSVERGRTEAFF
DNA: TGCAGCGTTGAACGGGGCAGGACTGAAGCTTTCTTT

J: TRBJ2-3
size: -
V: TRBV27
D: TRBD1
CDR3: CASRSGTALVTDTQYF
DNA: TGTGCCAGCAGGTCGGGGACAGCTTTGGTGACAGATACGCAGTATTTT

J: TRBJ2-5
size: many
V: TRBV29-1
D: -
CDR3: CSVDGPGARPTQYF
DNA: TGCAGCGTTGATGGGCCGGGCGCCCGACCGACCCAGTACTTC

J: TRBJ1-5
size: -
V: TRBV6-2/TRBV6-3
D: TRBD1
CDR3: CASSGRTGSQPQHF
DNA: TGTGCCAGCAGTGGTCGGACAGGGAGCCAGCCCCAGCATTTT

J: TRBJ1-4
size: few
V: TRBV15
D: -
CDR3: CATSRVGNEKLFF
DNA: TGTGCCACCAGCAGAGTGGGAAATGAAAAACTGTTTTTT

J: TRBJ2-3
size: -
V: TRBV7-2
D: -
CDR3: CASSLAGSGLWDTQYF
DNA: TGTGCCAGCAGCTTAGCGGGTAGCGGCCTATGGGATACGCAGTATTTT

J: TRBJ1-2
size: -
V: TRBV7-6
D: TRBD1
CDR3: CASSPTGGGYTF
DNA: TGTGCCAGCAGCCCGACAGGGGGTGGCTACACCTTC

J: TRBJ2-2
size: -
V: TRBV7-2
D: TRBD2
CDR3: CASSLRSSGKTGELFF
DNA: TGTGCCAGCAGCCTCCGCTCTAGCGGGAAAACCGGGGAGCTGTTTTTT

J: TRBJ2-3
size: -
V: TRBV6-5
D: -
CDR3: CASSYRNTQYF
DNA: TGTGCCAGCAGTTACAGGAATACGCAGTATTTT

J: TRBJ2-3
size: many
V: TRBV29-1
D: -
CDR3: CSVLGDSSSTDTQYF
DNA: TGCAGCGTCCTAGGGGACTCCTCTAGCACAGATACGCAGTATTTT

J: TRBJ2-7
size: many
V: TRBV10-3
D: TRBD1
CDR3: CAMSGQEGYEQYF
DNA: TGTGCCATGTCGGGACAGGAAGGATACGAGCAGTACTTC

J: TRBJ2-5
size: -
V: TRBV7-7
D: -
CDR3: CASSSHQVDSEATQYF
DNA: TGTGCTAGCAGCTCCCATCAGGTGGACAGTGAAGCGACCCAGTACTTC

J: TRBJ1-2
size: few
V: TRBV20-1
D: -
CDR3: CSARMRLFYTF
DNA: TGCAGTGCCCGGATGAGACTATTCTACACCTTC

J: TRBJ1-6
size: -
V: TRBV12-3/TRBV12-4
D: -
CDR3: CASSALGPYNSPLHF
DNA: TGTGCCAGCAGCGCCTTGGGGCCGTACAATTCACCCCTCCACTTT

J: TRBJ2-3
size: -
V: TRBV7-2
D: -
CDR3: CASSFIIVSTDTQYF
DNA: TGTGCCAGCAGCTTTATAATAGTGAGCACAGATACGCAGTATTTT

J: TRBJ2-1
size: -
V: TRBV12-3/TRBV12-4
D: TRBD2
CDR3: CASSFRPGLAQNEQFF
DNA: TGTGCCAGCAGTTTCCGTCCAGGACTAGCTCAAAATGAGCAGTTCTTC

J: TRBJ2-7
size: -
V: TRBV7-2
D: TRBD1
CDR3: CASSLVGSGGYYNEQYF
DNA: TGTGCCAGCAGCCTAGTAGGATCAGGGGGTTATTACAATGAGCAGTACTTC

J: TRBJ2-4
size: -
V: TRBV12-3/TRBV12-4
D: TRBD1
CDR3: CASSKPGQGASKNIQYF
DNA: TGTGCCAGCAGTAAACCGGGACAGGGGGCGTCCAAAAACATTCAGTACTTC

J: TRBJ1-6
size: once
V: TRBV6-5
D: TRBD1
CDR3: CASSKGQGVSPLHF
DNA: TGTGCCAGCAGCAAGGGACAGGGAGTTTCACCCCTCCACTTT

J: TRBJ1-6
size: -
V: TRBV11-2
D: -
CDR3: CASSPDGPLHF
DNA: TGTGCCAGCAGCCCAGATGGCCCCCTCCACTTT

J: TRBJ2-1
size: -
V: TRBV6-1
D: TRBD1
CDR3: CASSEFDRVVEQFF
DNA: TGTGCCAGCAGTGAATTCGACAGGGTGGTTGAGCAGTTCTTC

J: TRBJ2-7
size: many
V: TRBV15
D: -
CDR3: CATSRDHNAYEQYF
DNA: TGTGCCACCAGCAGAGATCACAACGCCTACGAGCAGTACTTC

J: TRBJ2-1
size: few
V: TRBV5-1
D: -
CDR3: CASSSGTLYNEQFF
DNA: TGCGCCAGCAGCTCCGGGACCCTATACAATGAGCAGTTCTTC

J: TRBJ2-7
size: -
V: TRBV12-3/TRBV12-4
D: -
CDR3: CATMGVSYEQYF
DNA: TGTGCTACTATGGGGGTCTCCTACGAGCAGTACTTC

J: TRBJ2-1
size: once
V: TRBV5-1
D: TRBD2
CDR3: CASSAGTSGRLYNEQSF
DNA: TGCGCCAGCAGCGCCGGGACTAGCGGGCGGCTCTACAATGAGCAGTCCTTC

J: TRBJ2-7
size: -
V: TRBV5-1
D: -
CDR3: CASSKPAATSEQYF
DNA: TGCGCCAGCAGCAAACCAGCGGCTACAAGCGAGCAGTACTTC

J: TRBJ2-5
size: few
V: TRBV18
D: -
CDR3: CASSPNRQETQYF
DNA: TGTGCCAGCTCACCAAACAGACAAGAGACCCAGTACTTC

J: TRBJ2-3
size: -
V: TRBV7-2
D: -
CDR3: CASSIQTSTDTQYF
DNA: TGTGCCAGCAGCATACAGACTAGCACAGATACGCAGTATTTT

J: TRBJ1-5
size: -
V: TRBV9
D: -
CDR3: CASSVDGALNQPQHF
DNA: TGTGCCAGCAGCGTAGACGGAGCCTTAAATCAGCCCCAGCATTTT

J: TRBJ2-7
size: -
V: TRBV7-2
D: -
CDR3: CASSPPWSGVYEQYF
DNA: TGTGCCAGCAGCCCCCCTTGGAGCGGAGTCTACGAGCAGTACTTC

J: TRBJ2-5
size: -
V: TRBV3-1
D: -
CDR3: CASSQDRKKYF
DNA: TGTGCCAGCAGCCAAGATCGTAAGAAGTACTTC

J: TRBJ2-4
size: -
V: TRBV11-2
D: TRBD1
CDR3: CASSFPGGNIQYF
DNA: TGTGCCAGCAGCTTTCCAGGGGGCAACATTCAGTACTTC